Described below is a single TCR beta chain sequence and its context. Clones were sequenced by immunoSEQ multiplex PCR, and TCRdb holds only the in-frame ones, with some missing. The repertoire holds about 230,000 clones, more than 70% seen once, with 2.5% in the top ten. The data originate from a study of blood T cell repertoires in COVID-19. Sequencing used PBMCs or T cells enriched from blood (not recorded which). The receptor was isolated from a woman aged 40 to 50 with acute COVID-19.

In DNA, the CDR3 is TGTGCCAGCAGTTCAGGGCTCAGCAATCAGCCCCAGCATTTT. This codes for CASSSGLSNQPQHF. This chain joins TRBV6-5 and TRBJ1-5; maybe TRBD1 (5 bases). The germline V and J ends were trimmed by 4 bases and 1 base, with 8 bases remaining between them. Germline V gives CDR1 MNHEY, CDR2 SVGAGI. The CDR3 consists of 14 residues.